This note documents a single T cell receptor (beta chain) sequence. This clonotype was observed a handful of times. Its antigen remains unidentified. Per-base quality was not reported, and no clone a single base away is much larger than it. Ophthalmopathy patients had moderately to severely active disease, with a Clinical Activity Score of 3 or more, a NOSPECS grade of 4 or more, and a disease duration of less than 3 months. Patients with uncontrolled infections, other autoimmune diseases, pregnancy or lactation were excluded. Clinical symptoms, serum thyroxine and TRAb, thyroid ultrasound, and orbital computed tomography formed the basis for the diagnoses. PBMCs were separated from approximately 9.9 ml of fresh peripheral blood using Ficoll-Paque density gradient centrifugation. Total RNA was extracted with Trizol reagent, and quality was checked on an Agilent 2100 Bioanalyzer. The TCR beta CDR3 regions were amplified from RNA transcripts. A first-round RT-PCR of the TCR CDR3 used the HTBI primer set with the Qiagen OneStep RT-PCR kit. Libraries were constructed in a second round of multiplex PCR, after which size selection and purification were carried out. The libraries were sequenced on an Illumina HiSeq2000 using paired-end 100 bp reads. In the authors' own workflow: SOAPnuke was used to process the raw data, removing reads that contained adapters or uncalled bases, had a mean Phred below 15, or lacked an exact match to the constant primer or identifier. COPE v1.2.5 was used to merge high-quality paired reads, and clonotypes were defined as unique nucleotide sequences. Clonotypes were aligned to IMGT TRBV, TRBD and TRBJ reference segments using MiTCR v1.1. The analysis was restricted to V-J combinations with a frequency above 0.0001, which together covered roughly 99% of the repertoires. The TCS score was defined as the ratio of F50 (clonal expansion) to E x V (chaos), calculated using BLOSUM62-based TCRdist between CDR3 peptides within each V-J. Welch's t-statistics and random forest reduced around 510 V-J features to roughly 13, which were used in a naive Bayes classifier (R e1071). The public sequencing data were trimmed at Q25 with fastp and processed into clonotypes with MiXCR by TCRdb, which kept only in-frame beta chains. Rows matching on CDR3 protein sequence are summarized as one entry with the most common DNA and genes. These V and J calls originate from TCRdb's pipeline instead of the authors' own analysis. The sample table records under 400,000 distinct CDR3 sequences; roughly 18% of these occur just once. The leading ten clones occupy roughly a sixth of the sample.

Ends trimmed: V by 7 bases, J by 4 bases; bases unmatched to a gene: 9. CDR1 is given as KGHDR and CDR2 as SFDVKD, both from the germline V gene. The CDR3 runs 16 amino acids, cysteine and phenylalanine included. Only the CDR3 part of the read is kept: 48 bases, read in frame from the first base. The data derive from a study of T cells in Graves' hyperthyroidism and ophthalmopathy (dated by TCRdb to about 2019). In the study overall: Peripheral blood was collected at initial diagnosis, before any treatment. The 75 to 100 discovery patients were divided at random into training and test sets in a 7:3 ratio. To identify distinguishing TCR V-J signatures, a discovery cohort of about 100 patients was used, comprising some 43 with Graves' ophthalmopathy and 57 with stable Graves' hyperthyroidism. The study also compared thyroid tissue and blood T-cell repertoires from several Graves' hyperthyroidism patients. After blood sampling, hyperthyroidism patients were treated with methimazole at a starting dose of 30 mg daily, and ophthalmopathy patients were treated with high-dose intravenous methylprednisolone. Prospective prediction of ophthalmopathy was tested in an independent validation cohort of fewer than 20 hyperthyroidism patients and roughly 16 patients who later progressed to ophthalmopathy. The paper reports TCR Vbeta CDR3 sequencing of 135 peripheral blood samples: under 45 ophthalmopathy, under 80 hyperthyroidism and approximately 17 progressor patients.

Overall results and qualifications from the work: Ophthalmopathy was separated from stable hyperthyroidism by a 13 V-J signature model, with over 85% sensitivity and approximately 81% specificity obtained in cross-validation and 80%/75% obtained in testing. In validation, the model predicted progression to ophthalmopathy a median of about 6 months before onset, with 65% to 71% sensitivity and 72.22% specificity. No statistical method was used to fix the sample size in advance, and group allocation was not hidden from the investigators. Most expanded thyroid clonotypes (frequency above 0.001) were also detected in blood, a finding suggesting that blood repertoires may reflect thyroid immune responses.

Sequencing was done on a sample of blood. The origin of this receptor is a woman aged 40 to 55 with Graves' ophthalmopathy. The rearranged chain carries TRBV24-1 and TRBJ2-5; 12 nucleotides in the junction match TRBD2. The DNA sequence reads TGTGCCACCAGCAGACCTAGCGGGAGGGGGGGAGAGACCCAGTACTTC. The translation is CATSRPSGRGGETQYF.